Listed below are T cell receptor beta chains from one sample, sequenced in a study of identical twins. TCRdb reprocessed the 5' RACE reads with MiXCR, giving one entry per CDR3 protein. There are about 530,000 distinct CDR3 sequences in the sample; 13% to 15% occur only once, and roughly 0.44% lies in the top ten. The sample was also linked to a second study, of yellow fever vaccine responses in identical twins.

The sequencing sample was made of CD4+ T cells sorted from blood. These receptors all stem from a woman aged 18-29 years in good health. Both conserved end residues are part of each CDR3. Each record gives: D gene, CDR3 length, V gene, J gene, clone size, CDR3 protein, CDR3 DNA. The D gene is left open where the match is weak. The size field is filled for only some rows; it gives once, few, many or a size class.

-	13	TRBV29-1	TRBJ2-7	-	CSGGGQGLYEQYF	TGCAGCGGCGGCGGGCAGGGCCTCTACGAGCAGTACTTC
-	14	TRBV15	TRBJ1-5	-	CATSREAGAQPQHF	TGTGCCACCAGCAGAGAGGCAGGGGCTCAGCCCCAGCATTTT
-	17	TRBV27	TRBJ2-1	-	CASSREPNNPSYNEQFF	TGTGCCAGCAGTCGGGAACCCAATAATCCTTCTTACAATGAGCAGTTCTTC
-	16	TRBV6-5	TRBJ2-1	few	CASSYLGSLSYNEQFF	TGTGCCAGCAGTTACCTGGGGAGCCTCTCCTACAATGAGCAGTTCTTC
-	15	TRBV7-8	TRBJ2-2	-	CASSLSPLRQGGLFF	TGTGCCAGCAGCCTATCCCCCCTCCGGCAAGGCGGGCTGTTTTTT
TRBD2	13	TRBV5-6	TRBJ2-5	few	CASYGRGKETQYF	TGTGCCAGCTATGGGAGGGGAAAAGAGACCCAGTACTTC
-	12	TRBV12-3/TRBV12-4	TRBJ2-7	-	CASSRTVYEQYF	TGTGCCAGCAGCAGGACAGTCTACGAGCAGTACTTC
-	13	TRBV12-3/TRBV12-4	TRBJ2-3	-	CASTGGATDTQYF	TGTGCCAGCACCGGGGGAGCCACAGATACGCAGTATTTT
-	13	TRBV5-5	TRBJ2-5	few	CASSLVSAGSQYF	TGTGCCAGCAGCTTGGTGTCGGCCGGCTCCCAGTACTTC
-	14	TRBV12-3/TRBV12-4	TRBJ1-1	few	CASSPGHPGTEAFF	TGTGCCAGCAGCCCGGGTCATCCGGGGACTGAAGCTTTCTTT
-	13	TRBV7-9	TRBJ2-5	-	CASSLVSAETQYF	TGTGCCAGCAGCTTAGTTTCGGCAGAGACCCAGTACTTC
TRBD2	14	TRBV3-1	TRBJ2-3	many	CASSRLAGTDTQYF	TGTGCCAGCAGCCGACTAGCGGGGACAGATACGCAGTATTTT
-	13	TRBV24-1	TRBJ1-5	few	CATGAGGNQPQHF	TGTGCCACCGGGGCAGGGGGCAATCAGCCCCAGCATTTT
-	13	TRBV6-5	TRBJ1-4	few	CASSYRVTEKLFF	TGTGCCAGCAGTTACAGGGTTACGGAAAAACTGTTTTTT